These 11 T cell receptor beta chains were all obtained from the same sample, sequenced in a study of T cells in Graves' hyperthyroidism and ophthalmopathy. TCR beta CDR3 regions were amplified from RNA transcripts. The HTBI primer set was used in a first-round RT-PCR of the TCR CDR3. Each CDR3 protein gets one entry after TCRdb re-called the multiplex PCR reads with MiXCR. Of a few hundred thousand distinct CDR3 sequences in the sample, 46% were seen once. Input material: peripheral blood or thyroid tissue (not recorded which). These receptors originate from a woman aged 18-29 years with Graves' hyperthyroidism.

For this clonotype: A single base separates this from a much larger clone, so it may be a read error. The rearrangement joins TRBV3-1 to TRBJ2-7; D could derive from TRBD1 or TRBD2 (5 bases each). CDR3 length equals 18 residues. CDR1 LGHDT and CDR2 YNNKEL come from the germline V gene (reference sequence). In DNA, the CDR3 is TGTGACAGCAGCACTATTTTGGGTGTGGTGGGGGAGATATACGAGCAGTACTTC. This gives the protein CDSSTILGVVGEIYEQYF.

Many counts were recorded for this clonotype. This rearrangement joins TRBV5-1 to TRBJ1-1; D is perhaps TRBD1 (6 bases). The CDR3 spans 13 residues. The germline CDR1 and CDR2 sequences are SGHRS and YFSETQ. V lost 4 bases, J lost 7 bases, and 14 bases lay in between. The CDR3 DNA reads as TGCGCCAGCAGCGCCCCGGGACAAGATGAAGCTTTCTTT. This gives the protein CASSAPGQDEAFF.

The CDR3 is CASRGSLGQPQHF. CDR3 coding DNA: TGTGCCAGCAGGGGGTCGCTGGGACAGCCCCAGCATTTT. The gene calls are TRBV2 and TRBJ1-5; no firm D call. Germline assignment: CDR1 SNHLY and CDR2 FYNNEI. V lost 6 bases and J lost 7, with 13 bases in between. The CDR3 totals 13 residues.

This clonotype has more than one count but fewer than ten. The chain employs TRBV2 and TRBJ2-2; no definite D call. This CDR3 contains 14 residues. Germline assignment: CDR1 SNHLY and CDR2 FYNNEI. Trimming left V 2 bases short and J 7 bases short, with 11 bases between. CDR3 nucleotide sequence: TGTGCCAGCAGTGAAATTGCCGTTGGCGGGGAGCTGTTTTTT. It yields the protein CASSEIAVGGELFF. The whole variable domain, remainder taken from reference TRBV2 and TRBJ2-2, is EPEVTQTPSHQVTQMGQEVILRCVPISNHLYFYWYRQILGQKVEFLVSFYNNEISEKSEIFDDQFSVERPDGSNFTLKIRSTKLEDSAMYFCASSEIAVGGELFFGEGSRLTVL.

CDR3 DNA sequence: TGCAGCGTCCCTGGAGCGGAGACCCAGTACTTC. It is translated as CSVPGAETQYF. The chain combines TRBV29-1 with TRBJ2-5; the D is unclear. The length of the CDR3 is 11 residues. Trimming pared 6 bases from V and 5 bases from J, leaving 10 bases between. Looked up from germline, CDR1 is SQVTM and CDR2 is ANQGSEA.

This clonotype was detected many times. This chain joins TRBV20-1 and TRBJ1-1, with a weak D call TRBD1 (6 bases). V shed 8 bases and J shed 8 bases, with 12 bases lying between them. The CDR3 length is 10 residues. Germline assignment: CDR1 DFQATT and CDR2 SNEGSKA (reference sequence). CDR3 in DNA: TGCAGTATAATAAGGGGGGAAGCTTTCTTT. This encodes CSIIRGEAFF.

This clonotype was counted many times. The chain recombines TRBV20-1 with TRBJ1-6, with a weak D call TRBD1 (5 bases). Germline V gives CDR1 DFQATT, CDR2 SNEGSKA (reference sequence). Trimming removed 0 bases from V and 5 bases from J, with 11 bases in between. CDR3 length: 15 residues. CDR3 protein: CSARDGADDNSPLHF. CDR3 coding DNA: TGCAGTGCTAGAGATGGGGCGGATGATAATTCACCCCTCCACTTT.

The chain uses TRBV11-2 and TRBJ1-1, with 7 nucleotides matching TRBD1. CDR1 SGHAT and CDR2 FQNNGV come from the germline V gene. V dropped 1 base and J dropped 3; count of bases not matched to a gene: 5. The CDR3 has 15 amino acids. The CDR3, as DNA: TGTGCCAGCAGCTTAGCGGCAGGGGGGGACACTGAAGCTTTCTTT. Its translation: CASSLAAGGDTEAFF.

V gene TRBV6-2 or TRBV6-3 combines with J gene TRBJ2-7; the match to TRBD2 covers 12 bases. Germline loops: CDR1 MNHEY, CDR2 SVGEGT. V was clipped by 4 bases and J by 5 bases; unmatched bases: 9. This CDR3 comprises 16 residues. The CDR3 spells CASSCSIPSGRDEQYF. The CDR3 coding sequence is TGTGCCAGCAGTTGCTCTATCCCTAGCGGGAGGGACGAGCAGTACTTC.

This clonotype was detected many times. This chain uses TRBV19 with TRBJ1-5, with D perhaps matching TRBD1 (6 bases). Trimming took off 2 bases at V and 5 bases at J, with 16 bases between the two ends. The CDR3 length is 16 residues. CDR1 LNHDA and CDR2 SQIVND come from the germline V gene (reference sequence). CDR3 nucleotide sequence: TGTGCCAGTAGTATAAGGGTGGGGGCTCACCATCAGCCCCAGCATTTT. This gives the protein CASSIRVGAHHQPQHF.

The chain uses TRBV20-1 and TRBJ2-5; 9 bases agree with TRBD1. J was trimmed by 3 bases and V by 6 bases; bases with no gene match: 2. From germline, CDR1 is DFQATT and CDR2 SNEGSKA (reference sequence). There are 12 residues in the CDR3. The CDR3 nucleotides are TGCAGTGCCCGGGACAGGGAAGAGACCCAGTACTTC. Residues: CSARDREETQYF.